This record concerns one T cell receptor (beta chain) sequence. TCR sequencing used cDNA made by reverse transcription of extracted RNA. Clones were sequenced by immunoSEQ multiplex PCR, and TCRdb holds only the in-frame ones, with some missing. Of fewer than 150,000 clones in the sample, roughly three fifths were seen once. Indicated treatment: oral pan-JAK inhibitor, 5-10 mg twice daily. These data belong to a study of CD8+ T cells in alopecia areata. The sample was CD4+ T cells sorted from blood, taken at week 24, from a patient treated with tofacitinib. The sequence was collected from a human donor with alopecia areata.

CDR3 sequence reads: CASSRPDRDEKLFF. DNA for the CDR3: TGTGCCAGCAGCCGTCCAGACAGGGATGAAAAACTGTTTTTT. The chain recombines TRBV14 with TRBJ1-4; TRBD1 agrees at 7 bases. V dropped 4 bases and J dropped 6; count of bases not matched to a gene: 5. The CDR3 has 14 residues. CDR1 SGHDN and CDR2 FVKESK come from the germline V gene.